This T cell receptor beta chain was obtained from a study of blood T cell repertoires in COVID-19. Per the authors' pipeline: Researchers report that nucleated cell counts were estimated from reference gene primer amplification. The table came from immunoSEQ multiplex PCR; TCRdb's copy has only in-frame clones and leaves some out. That table gives V, J and clone size, and the DNA gave D and trimming. Here the sample spans more than 15,000 clones, around nine tenths being singletons. Unmatched junction bases numbered 8, after V lost 2 bases and J lost 6 bases. CDR3 length: 15 residues. Germline CDR1 ENHRY, CDR2 SYGVKD.

The receptor was derived from a man between 60 and 70 years old with acute or convalescent COVID-19. The chain is built from TRBV10-3 and TRBJ2-7; 9 bases are shared with TRBD1. The sample consisted of peripheral blood. The CDR3 DNA reads as TGTGCCATCAGTGAGGGGAGGGACAGGGTCAGCGAGCAGTACTTC. Encoded protein: CAISEGRDRVSEQYF.